This TCR beta chain was captured in a study of T-cell memory formation after mild COVID-19. Via MiXCR, TCRdb re-called the 5' RACE reads, giving one row per CDR3 protein. The data hold 500,000 to 550,000 distinct CDR3 sequences, with around 21% observed a single time. J gave up 4 bases and V 4 bases, and 9 bases lay outside the gene matches. The CDR3 covers 15 residues. Germline V gives CDR1 MNHEY, CDR2 SVGAGI. The source is an adult woman who had mild COVID-19 (a few samples of this study predate the infection). Cell type and time point are not known. The sequenced material came from PBMCs or a T cell subset sorted from them (not recorded which). The rearrangement links TRBV6-5 to TRBJ2-7; 8 bases agree with TRBD2. CDR3 region: CASSSGGSGTYEQYF. In DNA, the CDR3 is TGTGCCAGCAGTTCCGGGGGTAGCGGGACATACGAGCAGTACTTC.